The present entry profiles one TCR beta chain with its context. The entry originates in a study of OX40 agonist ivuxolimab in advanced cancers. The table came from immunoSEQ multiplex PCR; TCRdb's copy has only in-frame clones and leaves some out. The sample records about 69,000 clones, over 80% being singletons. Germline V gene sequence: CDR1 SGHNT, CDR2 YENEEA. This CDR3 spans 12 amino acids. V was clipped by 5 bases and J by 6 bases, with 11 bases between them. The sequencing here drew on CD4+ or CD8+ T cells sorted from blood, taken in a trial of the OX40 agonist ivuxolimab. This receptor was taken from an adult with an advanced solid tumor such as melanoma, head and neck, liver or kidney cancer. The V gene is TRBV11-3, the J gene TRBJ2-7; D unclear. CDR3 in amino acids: CASSPGSGEQYF. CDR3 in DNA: TGTGCCAGCAGCCCCGGGTCCGGCGAGCAGTACTTC.